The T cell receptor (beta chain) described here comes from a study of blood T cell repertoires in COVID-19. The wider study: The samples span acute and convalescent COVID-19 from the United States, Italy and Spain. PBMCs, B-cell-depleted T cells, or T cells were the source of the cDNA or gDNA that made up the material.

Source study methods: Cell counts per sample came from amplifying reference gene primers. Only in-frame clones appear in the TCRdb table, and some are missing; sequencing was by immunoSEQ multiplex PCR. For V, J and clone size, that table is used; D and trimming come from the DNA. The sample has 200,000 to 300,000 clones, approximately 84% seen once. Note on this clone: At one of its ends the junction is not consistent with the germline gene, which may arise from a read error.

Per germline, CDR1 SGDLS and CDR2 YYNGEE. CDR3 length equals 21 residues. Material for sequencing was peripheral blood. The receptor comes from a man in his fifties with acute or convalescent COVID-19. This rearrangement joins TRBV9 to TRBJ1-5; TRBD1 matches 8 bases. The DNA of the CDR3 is TGTGTCAGCAGCGTAGAAAGGGGGGACAGGATACCGCCGTGGGGCAATCAGCCCCAGCATTTT. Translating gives CVSSVERGDRIPPWGNQPQHF.